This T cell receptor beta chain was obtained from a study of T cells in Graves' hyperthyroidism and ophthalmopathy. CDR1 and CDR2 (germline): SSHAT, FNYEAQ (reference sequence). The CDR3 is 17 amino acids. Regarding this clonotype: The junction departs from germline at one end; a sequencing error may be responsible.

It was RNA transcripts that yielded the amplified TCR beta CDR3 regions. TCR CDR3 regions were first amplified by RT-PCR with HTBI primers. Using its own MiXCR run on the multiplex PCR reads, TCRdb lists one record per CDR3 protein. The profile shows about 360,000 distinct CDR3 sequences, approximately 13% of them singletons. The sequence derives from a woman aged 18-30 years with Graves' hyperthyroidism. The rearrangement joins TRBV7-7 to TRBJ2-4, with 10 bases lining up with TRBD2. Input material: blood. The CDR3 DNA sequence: TGTGCTAGCAGCTTAGGGAAGCGGGGGGGGTTCGAAAACATTCAGTACTTC. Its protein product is CASSLGKRGGFENIQYF.